This is a list of T cell receptor beta chains from one sample in a study of blood T cell repertoires in COVID-19. The method was immunoSEQ multiplex PCR; TCRdb's version includes in-frame clones alone and lacks a portion of them. The repertoire holds 150,000 to 200,000 clones, with approximately 86% as singletons. The specimen was peripheral blood. The receptors originated from a woman at least 80 years old with acute or convalescent COVID-19. Both conserved end residues are part of each CDR3. Each record gives: D gene, J gene, clone size, V gene, CDR3 protein, CDR3 DNA. A D gene is named only where the DNA matches it firmly. A row's size may be missing; if present it is once, few, many or a size class.

d_gene: NA
j_gene: TRBJ1-1
abundance: NA
v_gene: TRBV11-2
CDR3aa: CASSRRRGPNTEAFF
CDR3nt: TGTGCCAGCAGCCGCCGCAGGGGCCCTAACACTGAAGCTTTCTTT

d_gene: NA
j_gene: TRBJ1-4
abundance: NA
v_gene: TRBV18
CDR3aa: CASSPQSSLGDEKLFF
CDR3nt: TGTGCCAGCTCACCACAGTCCAGTTTAGGGGATGAAAAACTGTTTTTT

d_gene: NA
j_gene: TRBJ1-1
abundance: NA
v_gene: TRBV7-9
CDR3aa: CASSRWGPNTEAFF
CDR3nt: TGTGCCAGCAGCCGATGGGGCCCTAACACTGAAGCTTTCTTT

d_gene: TRBD1
j_gene: TRBJ2-7
abundance: NA
v_gene: TRBV19
CDR3aa: CASSPRTGAKYEQYF
CDR3nt: TGTGCCAGTAGTCCCCGGACAGGGGCAAAATACGAGCAGTACTTC

d_gene: NA
j_gene: TRBJ2-4
abundance: NA
v_gene: TRBV5-8
CDR3aa: CASSGQGNIQYF
CDR3nt: TGTGCCAGCAGCGGACAAGGAAACATTCAGTACTTC

d_gene: NA
j_gene: TRBJ2-1
abundance: NA
v_gene: TRBV11-2
CDR3aa: CASSPSPAGSSYNEQFF
CDR3nt: TGTGCCAGCAGCCCCAGCCCCGCGGGGAGCTCCTACAATGAGCAGTTCTTC

d_gene: TRBD2
j_gene: TRBJ2-1
abundance: NA
v_gene: TRBV12-3/TRBV12-4
CDR3aa: CASSAREGNEQFF
CDR3nt: TGTGCCAGCAGTGCCCGGGAGGGCAATGAGCAGTTCTTC

d_gene: NA
j_gene: TRBJ2-1
abundance: NA
v_gene: TRBV7-8
CDR3aa: CASSLGLRSSYNEQFF
CDR3nt: TGTGCCAGCAGCTTAGGACTCCGAAGCTCCTACAATGAGCAGTTCTTC

d_gene: NA
j_gene: TRBJ2-2
abundance: NA
v_gene: TRBV2
CDR3aa: CASSLDGTNTGELFF
CDR3nt: TGTGCCAGCAGCCTGGACGGGACGAACACCGGGGAGCTGTTTTTT

d_gene: TRBD2
j_gene: TRBJ2-1
abundance: NA
v_gene: TRBV6-2/TRBV6-3
CDR3aa: CASSYRLAGGRRNEQFF
CDR3nt: TGTGCCAGCAGTTATCGACTAGCGGGAGGACGGAGGAATGAGCAGTTCTTC

d_gene: NA
j_gene: TRBJ1-1
abundance: NA
v_gene: TRBV20-1
CDR3aa: CSAGGQTEAFF
CDR3nt: TGCAGTGCTGGCGGACAGACTGAAGCTTTCTTT

d_gene: NA
j_gene: TRBJ2-2
abundance: NA
v_gene: TRBV7-9
CDR3aa: CASSLEGAGELFF
CDR3nt: TGTGCCAGCAGCTTAGAGGGGGCCGGGGAGCTGTTTTTT

d_gene: NA
j_gene: TRBJ1-5
abundance: few
v_gene: TRBV7-2
CDR3aa: CASSSDRLPQPQHF
CDR3nt: TGTGCCAGCAGCTCCGACAGGCTACCTCAGCCCCAGCATTTT

d_gene: NA
j_gene: TRBJ2-1
abundance: NA
v_gene: TRBV18
CDR3aa: CASSPSLNAEGEQFF
CDR3nt: TGTGCCAGCTCACCTAGCCTCAACGCCGAGGGTGAGCAGTTCTTC

d_gene: TRBD1
j_gene: TRBJ2-1
abundance: NA
v_gene: TRBV6-2/TRBV6-3
CDR3aa: CASSPGGRGRRNEQFF
CDR3nt: TGTGCCAGCAGCCCTGGGGGCAGGGGGCGGCGCAATGAGCAGTTCTTC

d_gene: NA
j_gene: TRBJ2-3
abundance: NA
v_gene: TRBV5-1
CDR3aa: CASSLGTSTDTQYF
CDR3nt: TGCGCCAGCAGCCTCGGGACTAGCACAGATACGCAGTATTTT

d_gene: NA
j_gene: TRBJ1-6
abundance: NA
v_gene: TRBV9
CDR3aa: CASSVAYKNSPLHF
CDR3nt: TGTGCCAGCAGCGTAGCTTACAAAAATTCACCCCTCCACTTT

d_gene: NA
j_gene: TRBJ1-6
abundance: NA
v_gene: TRBV2
CDR3aa: CASSEGALGGSYNSPLHF
CDR3nt: TGTGCCAGCAGTGAAGGGGCCCTGGGTGGCTCCTATAATTCACCCCTCCACTTT

d_gene: TRBD2
j_gene: TRBJ2-1
abundance: few
v_gene: TRBV2
CDR3aa: CASSRTSREQFF
CDR3nt: TGTGCCAGCAGCCGGACTAGCCGTGAGCAGTTCTTC

d_gene: TRBD1
j_gene: TRBJ1-5
abundance: NA
v_gene: TRBV4-1
CDR3aa: CASSQPDRGNQPQHF
CDR3nt: TGCGCCAGCAGCCAACCGGACAGGGGCAATCAGCCCCAGCATTTT

d_gene: TRBD2
j_gene: TRBJ2-3
abundance: NA
v_gene: TRBV6-6
CDR3aa: CASSWVSGGRTDTQYF
CDR3nt: TGTGCCAGCAGTTGGGTGAGCGGGGGTAGGACAGATACGCAGTATTTT

d_gene: NA
j_gene: TRBJ1-1
abundance: once
v_gene: TRBV29-1
CDR3aa: CSVDPREGFGANTEAFF
CDR3nt: TGCAGCGTTGACCCTCGGGAAGGGTTTGGAGCGAACACTGAAGCTTTCTTT

d_gene: NA
j_gene: TRBJ1-1
abundance: NA
v_gene: TRBV9
CDR3aa: CASSIRGNTEAFF
CDR3nt: TGTGCCAGCAGCATAAGGGGGAACACTGAAGCTTTCTTT

d_gene: NA
j_gene: TRBJ2-1
abundance: NA
v_gene: TRBV11-2
CDR3aa: CASTPQQGAYNEQFF
CDR3nt: TGTGCCAGCACCCCGCAACAGGGAGCCTACAATGAGCAGTTCTTC

d_gene: TRBD1
j_gene: TRBJ1-5
abundance: NA
v_gene: TRBV3-1/TRBV3-2
CDR3aa: CASSQGTQGERPQHF
CDR3nt: TGTGCCAGCAGCCAAGGTACTCAGGGGGAACGGCCCCAGCATTTT

d_gene: TRBD1
j_gene: TRBJ2-1
abundance: NA
v_gene: TRBV5-1
CDR3aa: CASSLAQGVGNEQFF
CDR3nt: TGCGCCAGCAGCTTGGCTCAGGGGGTAGGGAATGAGCAGTTCTTC

d_gene: NA
j_gene: TRBJ2-5
abundance: NA
v_gene: TRBV18
CDR3aa: CASSPGGETQYF
CDR3nt: TGTGCCAGCTCCCCTGGCGGTGAGACCCAGTACTTC

d_gene: TRBD2
j_gene: TRBJ2-2
abundance: NA
v_gene: TRBV7-2
CDR3aa: CASSLNGLEAGELFF
CDR3nt: TGTGCCAGCAGCTTAAATGGACTAGAAGCCGGGGAGCTGTTTTTT

d_gene: TRBD1
j_gene: TRBJ1-2
abundance: many
v_gene: TRBV7-9
CDR3aa: CASSPNLRDRVDYTF
CDR3nt: TGTGCCAGCAGCCCGAACCTCCGGGACAGGGTTGACTACACCTTC

d_gene: NA
j_gene: TRBJ1-1
abundance: NA
v_gene: TRBV7-9
CDR3aa: CASSLVGNTEAFF
CDR3nt: TGTGCCAGCAGCTTAGTCGGGAACACTGAAGCTTTCTTT

d_gene: TRBD1
j_gene: TRBJ1-2
abundance: NA
v_gene: TRBV7-2
CDR3aa: CASSPQTGGYGYTF
CDR3nt: TGTGCCAGCAGCCCCCAGACAGGGGGTTATGGCTACACCTTC

d_gene: NA
j_gene: TRBJ1-1
abundance: NA
v_gene: TRBV19
CDR3aa: CASSIRRGGTEAFF
CDR3nt: TGTGCCAGTAGTATACGGAGGGGTGGGACTGAAGCTTTCTTT

d_gene: NA
j_gene: TRBJ2-1
abundance: NA
v_gene: TRBV7-2
CDR3aa: CASSLAFGGKHNEQFF
CDR3nt: TGTGCCAGCAGCTTAGCTTTCGGAGGGAAACACAATGAGCAGTTCTTC

d_gene: TRBD1
j_gene: TRBJ1-2
abundance: few
v_gene: TRBV11-2
CDR3aa: CASSPQTGGYGYTF
CDR3nt: TGTGCCAGCAGCCCCCAGACAGGGGGCTATGGCTACACCTTC

d_gene: NA
j_gene: TRBJ1-1
abundance: NA
v_gene: TRBV30
CDR3aa: CAWSGAVMNTEAFF
CDR3nt: TGTGCCTGGAGTGGGGCAGTTATGAACACTGAAGCTTTCTTT

d_gene: TRBD2
j_gene: TRBJ2-5
abundance: NA
v_gene: TRBV5-1
CDR3aa: CASSSGLAGGPAQETQYF
CDR3nt: TGCGCCAGCAGCAGCGGACTAGCGGGGGGGCCTGCTCAAGAGACCCAGTACTTC

d_gene: TRBD1
j_gene: TRBJ1-2
abundance: few
v_gene: TRBV7-2
CDR3aa: CASSSSRDRVYGYTF
CDR3nt: TGTGCCAGCAGCTCAAGCCGGGACAGGGTCTATGGCTACACCTTC

d_gene: TRBD1
j_gene: TRBJ1-3
abundance: NA
v_gene: TRBV6-5
CDR3aa: CASSYSATGGGNTIYF
CDR3nt: TGTGCCAGCAGTTACTCGGCGACAGGGGGCGGAAACACCATATATTTT

d_gene: TRBD1
j_gene: TRBJ1-1
abundance: NA
v_gene: TRBV5-8
CDR3aa: CASNRGQVNTEAFF
CDR3nt: TGTGCCAGCAACCGGGGACAGGTGAACACTGAAGCTTTCTTT

d_gene: TRBD1
j_gene: TRBJ2-3
abundance: NA
v_gene: TRBV6-5
CDR3aa: CASSTRQGGTDTQYF
CDR3nt: TGTGCCAGCAGTACCCGACAGGGGGGCACAGATACGCAGTATTTT

d_gene: TRBD1
j_gene: TRBJ1-1
abundance: NA
v_gene: TRBV7-9
CDR3aa: CASSFYTTGGNTEAFF
CDR3nt: TGTGCCAGCAGCTTCTATACTACAGGGGGAAACACTGAAGCTTTCTTT

d_gene: TRBD1
j_gene: TRBJ1-1
abundance: NA
v_gene: TRBV6-1
CDR3aa: CASSELQGRTEAFF
CDR3nt: TGTGCCAGCAGTGAATTACAGGGGCGAACTGAAGCTTTCTTT

d_gene: TRBD1
j_gene: TRBJ2-7
abundance: once
v_gene: TRBV18
CDR3aa: CASTNDGTGHYEQYF
CDR3nt: TGTGCCAGCACTAACGATGGGACAGGTCATTACGAGCAGTACTTC

d_gene: NA
j_gene: TRBJ2-7
abundance: NA
v_gene: TRBV6-1
CDR3aa: CASSEGFVGGYEQYF
CDR3nt: TGTGCCAGCAGTGAAGGCTTCGTGGGGGGCTACGAGCAGTACTTC

d_gene: NA
j_gene: TRBJ1-1
abundance: NA
v_gene: TRBV18
CDR3aa: CASSPSGHQNTEAFF
CDR3nt: TGTGCCAGCTCACCGTCGGGACACCAGAACACTGAAGCTTTCTTT

d_gene: TRBD1
j_gene: TRBJ1-1
abundance: NA
v_gene: TRBV6-6
CDR3aa: CASSYYRGETEAFF
CDR3nt: TGTGCCAGCAGTTACTACAGGGGTGAAACTGAAGCTTTCTTT

d_gene: TRBD2
j_gene: TRBJ2-7
abundance: NA
v_gene: TRBV6-5
CDR3aa: CASSYSQRGAYEQYF
CDR3nt: TGTGCCAGCAGTTACTCACAGCGGGGCGCCTACGAGCAGTACTTC

d_gene: NA
j_gene: TRBJ1-6
abundance: NA
v_gene: TRBV6-5
CDR3aa: CASRPAKTESSPLHF
CDR3nt: TGTGCCAGCAGACCCGCGAAGACAGAGAGTTCACCCCTCCACTTT

d_gene: NA
j_gene: TRBJ1-5
abundance: NA
v_gene: TRBV5-6
CDR3aa: CASSLSGAGDSNQPQHF
CDR3nt: TGTGCCAGCAGCTTGTCTGGGGCTGGCGATAGCAATCAGCCCCAGCATTTT

d_gene: TRBD1
j_gene: TRBJ2-7
abundance: NA
v_gene: TRBV4-1
CDR3aa: CASSLGQGTYEQYF
CDR3nt: TGCGCCAGCAGCCTAGGACAGGGGACCTACGAGCAGTACTTC

d_gene: NA
j_gene: TRBJ1-2
abundance: NA
v_gene: TRBV18
CDR3aa: CASSPDRSFNYGYTF
CDR3nt: TGTGCCAGCTCACCGGACAGATCCTTTAACTATGGCTACACCTTC

d_gene: NA
j_gene: TRBJ1-3
abundance: NA
v_gene: TRBV11-2
CDR3aa: CASSSSRRNTIYF
CDR3nt: TGTGCCAGCAGCTCCTCGAGGCGAAACACCATATATTTT

d_gene: NA
j_gene: TRBJ2-3
abundance: NA
v_gene: TRBV6-6
CDR3aa: CASAGAGDTQYF
CDR3nt: TGTGCCAGCGCGGGGGCGGGAGATACGCAGTATTTT